The clone carrying this T cell receptor beta chain was detected a few times. Its specificity is unknown. The sample is drawn from a study of OX40 agonist ivuxolimab in advanced cancers. Study background: Ivuxolimab was administered intravenously to patients at 0.01 to 10 mg/kg every 2 weeks.

Germline V gene lookup returns CDR1 PRHDT and CDR2 FYEKMQ (reference sequence). Trimming took 5 bases from V and 5 from J; bases not matched to a gene: 2. The CDR3 extends over 12 amino acids. General study findings and limits: Dose levels from 0.1 to 3.0 mg/kg saw CD4+ and CD8+ blood T cells expand clonally by week 6. Also showing low normalized T-cell clonal expansion were some of the nonresponders.

Autoimmune disease history or systemic immunosuppression disqualified patients. Data came from immunoSEQ multiplex PCR; TCRdb stores just in-frame clones and leaves some out. This sample has some 63,000 clones, with 85% to 90% found just once. The J gene is TRBJ2-7, the V gene TRBV13; 8 bases are a match to TRBD1. The sequences come from CD4+ or CD8+ T cells sorted from blood, collected in a trial of the OX40 agonist ivuxolimab. This TCR was recovered from an adult with an advanced solid tumor such as melanoma, head and neck, liver or kidney cancer. The CDR3 DNA follows: TGTGCCAGCAGCGGACAGGGCCACGAGCAGTACTTC. Encoded protein: CASSGQGHEQYF.